This T cell receptor beta chain was captured in a study of T-cell reconstitution after alpha-beta-depleted transplantation in children. The germline V gene encodes CDR1 DFQATT and CDR2 SNEGSKA (reference sequence). The V gene lost 1 base and the J gene lost 0 bases, with 4 bases spanning the gap. CDR3 size: 14 residues. This clonotype was observed a handful of times. Unique molecular identifiers were used in preparing the TCRbeta library. A single record per CDR3 protein comes from TCRdb applying MiXCR to the PCR reads. The sample lists approximately 240,000 distinct CDR3 sequences, approximately 10% occurring once.

The gene calls are TRBV20-1 and TRBJ1-6; no reliable D call. Sequenced material: PBMCs, taken before TCRalphabeta/CD19-depleted stem cell transplant. This clonotype was obtained from a child under two years old with acute myeloid leukemia, due to receive a stem cell transplant. As DNA, the CDR3 is TGCAGTGCTAGAGTTCTCTCCTATAATTCACCCCTCCACTTT. Its protein is CSARVLSYNSPLHF.